One sample yielded the 8 T cell receptor beta chains listed below, sequenced in a study of radiation and T cells in renal cell carcinoma. TCRdb keeps only in-frame clones here, not all; method: immunoSEQ multiplex PCR. The sample yields more than 20,000 clones, roughly 80% seen once. Time point given: blood 2 weeks post-SBRT. The treatment here: 15 Gy SBRT to primary tumor, nephrectomy 4 weeks later. The input for sequencing was blood, taken from a patient whose treatment included radiotherapy and nephrectomy. The origin of the receptors is a man aged 55-75 years with renal cell carcinoma.

The chain is built from TRBV7-2 and TRBJ1-2, with no clear D. Germline V gene data show CDR1 as SGHTA and CDR2 as FQGNSA. This CDR3 comprises 14 residues. The germline V and J ends were trimmed by 3 bases and 0 bases, with 8 bases remaining between them. DNA of the CDR3: TGTGCCAGCAGCTTGGGAAGAACTAACTATGGCTACACCTTC. Protein product: CASSLGRTNYGYTF.

The chain carries TRBV2 and TRBJ2-1; the match to TRBD2 covers 10 bases. This CDR3 has 14 amino acids. The germline CDR1 and CDR2 sequences are SNHLY and FYNNEI. V lost 6 bases, J lost 9 bases, and 8 bases stayed unmatched. The CDR3 protein is CASREREGLSEQFF. CDR3 coding DNA: TGTGCCAGCAGGGAGCGGGAGGGCCTTAGTGAGCAGTTCTTC.

The J gene is TRBJ1-1, the V gene TRBV10-2; a possible D gene is TRBD1 (6 bases). The CDR3 loop spans 14 amino acids. The ends were cut back, 7 bases at V and 6 bases at J, with 18 bases in the middle. Germline CDR1 is WSHSY and CDR2 is SAAADI. The CDR3 loop reads CASKTTGQGAEAFF. In DNA, the CDR3 is TGCGCCAGCAAAACCACAGGGCAGGGTGCTGAAGCTTTCTTT.

The V gene is TRBV18, the J gene TRBJ1-5; possible D gene TRBD1, 6 bases. CDR1 is KGHSH and CDR2 is LQKENI in the germline V gene. The ends were cut back, 3 bases at V and 5 bases at J, with 8 bases in the middle. The CDR3 extends over 13 amino acids. The CDR3 protein is CASSPSGDQPQHF. In DNA, the CDR3 is TGTGCCAGCTCACCTTCAGGGGATCAGCCCCAGCATTTT.

The V call is TRBV30, the J call TRBJ2-3, with TRBD2 identical over 7 bases. Germline V CDR1 and CDR2: GTSNPN, SVGIG (reference sequence). V lost 6 bases and J lost 2; bases outside the gene matches: 5. This CDR3 has 13 residues. CDR3 sequence (DNA): TGTGCCTGCCGACTAGCCTTCACAGATACGCAGTATTTT. Amino acid sequence: CACRLAFTDTQYF.

This clone has a handful of counts. The chain carries TRBV29-1 and TRBJ2-4, with 13 bases fitting TRBD2. J was trimmed by 12 bases and V by 6 bases; bases with no gene match: 14. Germline loops: CDR1 SQVTM, CDR2 ANQGSEA. This CDR3 is 15 amino acids long. The CDR3 protein is CSVMSSGLAGAPQYF. CDR3 sequence (DNA): TGCAGCGTCATGAGCTCCGGACTAGCGGGGGCGCCTCAGTACTTC.

The V gene is TRBV7-2, the J gene TRBJ1-2; D might be TRBD1 (6 bases). The CDR3 consists of 14 residues. Germline loops: CDR1 SGHTA, CDR2 FQGNSA. V lost 4 bases and J lost 5, with 14 bases in between. In DNA, the CDR3 is TGTGCCAGCAGCTCAAGTCAGGGGAGGTATGGCTACACCTTC. It yields the protein CASSSSQGRYGYTF.

The genes are TRBV29-1 and TRBJ1-1; D unclear. This CDR3 is built from 14 residues. V was pared by 6 bases and J by 5 bases, with 19 bases between. Germline CDR1 is SQVTM and CDR2 is ANQGSEA. The CDR3 nucleotides are TGCAGCGTCGACCCGGGAGTAGTGGATACTGAAGCTTTCTTT. Its protein is CSVDPGVVDTEAFF. Filled out from reference TRBV29-1 and TRBJ1-1, the complete variable domain reads SAVISQKPSRDICQRGTSLTIQCQVDSQVTMMFWYRQQPGQSLTLIATANQGSEATYESGFVIDKFPISRPNLTFSTLTVSNMSPEDSSIYLCSVDPGVVDTEAFFGQGTRLTVV.